Listed below are T cell receptor beta chains from one sample, sequenced in a study of cytomegalovirus exposure and HLA in healthy donors. TCRdb's table, derived via immunoSEQ multiplex PCR, lists solely in-frame clones and lacks some. Seen here are about 140,000 clones, over 80% observed once, and the top ten hold approximately 1.1%. The sequencing sample was made of PBMCs. These receptors were taken from a female donor in good health and CMV-seronegative. CDR3s include the opening cysteine and the closing phenylalanine or tryptophan.

>TRBV4-1
CASSQERDFMYEQYF
>TRBV2
CAALGQINEKLFF
>TRBV6-1
CASSDSPMNTEAFF
>TRBV29-1
CSVPGLAGSRSYNEQFF
>TRBV7-8
CASSLGGAGGPSETQYF
>TRBV2
CASKLRTGDNQETQYF
>TRBV5-1
CASLLGREQFF
>TRBV5-1
CASSAGQGHLIYEQYF
>TRBV7-2
CASSLDNTDTQYF
>TRBV29-1
CSVARLSSYNEQFF
>TRBV4-1
CASHRPGTVAGYTF
>TRBV4-1
CASSQQGNLYNEQFF
>TRBV28
CASTTRALRSGYTF
>TRBV27
CASSPPGLAVQETQYF
>TRBV15
CATSRDRGASNQPQHF
>TRBV19
CASSRTSGRANIQYF
>TRBV7-9
CASSSMTSGRAKVFYEQYF
>TRBV5-8
CASRSSTGGNQPQHF
>TRBV18
CASSPGTDEAFF
>TRBV6-5
CASSFSGGRETQYF
>TRBV29-1
CSALTDGRGSGTEAFF
>TRBV6-1
CASSEREHNEQFF
>TRBV15
CATREETSGRAVQLF
>TRBV27
CASRKTQGETQYF
>TRBV28
CASSLPSSLQETQYF
>TRBV10-2
CASSEGTAEKLFF
>TRBV2
CATLDRAQTYEQYF
>TRBV19
CASSLTLGEGNQPQHF
>TRBV10-3
CAISPGQGGVYEQYF
>TRBV5-3
CARSSILLAGGLTADTQYF
>TRBV18
CASSLLAGEETQYF
>TRBV5-1
CASSLPNRTGRTEAFF
>TRBV27
CASSLDWSDNQPQHF
>TRBV27
CASSPRDRGRGYTF
>TRBV27
CASSLGGVTGELFF
>TRBV28
CASSPRTGRNTEAFF
>TRBV25-1
CASSGSHSGELFF
>TRBV6-1
CASKQGMNTEAFF
>TRBV5-1
CASAAGTAQDYEQYF